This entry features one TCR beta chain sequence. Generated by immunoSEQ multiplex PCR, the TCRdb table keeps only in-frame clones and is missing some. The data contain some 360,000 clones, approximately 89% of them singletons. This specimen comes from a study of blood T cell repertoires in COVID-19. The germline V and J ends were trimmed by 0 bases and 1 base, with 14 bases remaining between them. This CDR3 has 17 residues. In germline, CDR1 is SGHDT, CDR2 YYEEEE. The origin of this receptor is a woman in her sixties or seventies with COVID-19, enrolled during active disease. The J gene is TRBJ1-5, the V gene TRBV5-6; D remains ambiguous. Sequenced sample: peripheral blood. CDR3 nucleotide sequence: TGTGCCAGCAGCTTGGGCAGGCTGCGCGGGAGCAATCAGCCCCAGCATTTT. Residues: CASSLGRLRGSNQPQHF.